There are a few counts of the clone carrying this TCR beta chain. The data originate from a study of blood T cell repertoires in COVID-19. Study-level background: From T cells, B-cell-depleted T cells, or PBMCs came the material, which was cDNA or gDNA.

Assay used: immunoSEQ multiplex PCR; TCRdb lists only in-frame clones, some missing. The sample lists fewer than 350,000 clones, approximately 87% occurring once. The germline gives CDR1 MNHEY, CDR2 SMNVEV (reference sequence). Unmatched junction bases numbered 4, after V lost 6 bases and J lost 3 bases. The CDR3 sequence is 14 residues long. The chain has TRBV27 and TRBJ1-5; 8 bases are a match to TRBD1. This clonotype was sampled from a woman in her thirties with COVID-19, enrolled during active disease. The sample taken for sequencing was peripheral blood. CDR3 nucleotide sequence: TGTGCCAGCAGAAACAGGGGGAACAATCAGCCCCAGCATTTT. As protein: CASRNRGNNQPQHF.